Each of the 27 T cell receptor beta chains below was sequenced from the same sample in a study of T cell repertoires in cytomegalovirus infection. TCRdb itself ran the reads through MiXCR, one entry per CDR3 protein. Among about 530,000 distinct CDR3 sequences listed, more than 25% were seen once. The sequenced sample was PBMCs. The receptor set was obtained from a human donor in good health (CMV status not recorded). Some clones in this sample may be carry-over from other donors' samples.

V is TRBV7-2 and J is TRBJ1-1; no firm D call. The length of the CDR3 is 12 residues. V lost 4 bases and J 6 bases, leaving 9 bases between the germline ends. Germline V gene sequence: CDR1 SGHTA, CDR2 FQGNSA. The CDR3 here is CASSSGWAEAFF. CDR3 DNA: TGTGCCAGCAGCTCGGGGTGGGCTGAAGCTTTCTTT.

This clonotype has just one count. This chain uses TRBV20-1 with TRBJ2-1; 9 bases match TRBD1. V lost 0 bases to trimming and J lost 6 bases; unmatched junction nucleotides: 12. Germline lookup yields CDR1 DFQATT and CDR2 SNEGSKA (reference sequence). This CDR3 is 17 amino acids long. DNA for the CDR3: TGCAGTGCTAGAGATATTCGGACAGGGGAACTCTTCAATGAGCAGTTCTTC. Translation gives CSARDIRTGELFNEQFF.

The chain uses TRBV6-5 and TRBJ2-1, with a possible D match to TRBD1 (5 bases). The CDR3 spans 14 residues. Looked up from germline, CDR1 is MNHEY and CDR2 is SVGAGI. V was trimmed by 7 bases and J by 6 bases, leaving 16 bases between them. The chain's CDR3 is CASTPTTGANEQFF. The DNA of the CDR3 is TGTGCCAGCACCCCTACGACTGGGGCCAATGAGCAGTTCTTC.

This clonotype was seen many times. The chain uses TRBV7-3 and TRBJ1-1, with a tentative D call TRBD1 (5 bases). Trimming pared 0 bases from V and 2 bases from J, leaving 10 bases between. The CDR3 contains 15 residues. The germline gives CDR1 SGHTA, CDR2 FQGTGA. CDR3 loop: CASSLTGQKNTEAFF. In DNA form, the CDR3 reads TGTGCCAGCAGCTTAACGGGGCAGAAAAACACTGAAGCTTTCTTT.

As DNA, the CDR3 is TGCGCCAGCAGCTTACAGCCACCTTACAATGAGCAGTTCTTC. Protein: CASSLQPPYNEQFF. V usage is TRBV5-1 and J usage is TRBJ2-1; the D is unclear. Germline lookup yields CDR1 SGHRS and CDR2 YFSETQ. Trimming stripped 2 bases from V and 4 bases from J, with 10 bases between. This CDR3 comprises 14 residues.

J is TRBJ2-1 and V is TRBV6-5, with 12 bases aligning to TRBD2. The CDR3 loop spans 17 amino acids. Trimming removed 6 bases from V and 0 bases from J; junction bases left unmatched: 6. Germline assignment: CDR1 MNHEY and CDR2 SVGAGI. CDR3 region: CASSGLAGRSSYNEQFF. Written as DNA, the CDR3 is TGTGCCAGCAGCGGACTAGCGGGACGGAGCTCCTACAATGAGCAGTTCTTC.

This chain joins TRBV7-9 and TRBJ2-4; D gene unclear. V dropped 4 bases and J dropped 6 bases, with 7 bases sitting between them. The CDR3 is 12 residues long. Per germline, CDR1 SEHNR and CDR2 FQNEAQ (reference sequence). The CDR3 DNA follows: TGTGCCAGCAGCTACCAGCCAAACATTCAGTACTTC. Residues: CASSYQPNIQYF.

This clonotype showed up just a few times. The rearrangement uses TRBV25-1 and TRBJ2-1; 9 nucleotides match TRBD2. Germline V lookup: CDR1 MGHDK, CDR2 SYGVNS. The V segment lost 5 bases and the J segment 8 bases; nucleotides outside the gene matches: 7. The CDR3 has 14 amino acids. CDR3 residues: CASSWREGPYEQFF. DNA of the CDR3: TGTGCCAGCAGTTGGCGGGAGGGCCCCTATGAGCAGTTCTTC.

This clonotype was found a few times. The chain joins TRBV6-6 to TRBJ2-1, with D tentatively TRBD2 (6 bases). This CDR3 is 14 amino acids long. Germline loops: CDR1 MNHNY, CDR2 SVGAGI (reference sequence). V was cut by 5 bases and J by 5 bases, with 13 bases left in between. The CDR3 nucleotides read TGTGCCAGCAGTCCGGGGGAGAACCACAATGAGCAGTTCTTC. Residues: CASSPGENHNEQFF.

This clonotype has only a few counts. The chain combines TRBV6-2 or TRBV6-3 with TRBJ2-3, with TRBD2 identical over 9 bases. The junction had 9 bases not matched to a gene; V was cut back by 6 bases and J by 5 bases. CDR1 is MNHEY, CDR2 SVGEGT, per germline. The CDR3 extends over 15 amino acids. CDR3 in amino acids: CASRFAGGPVDTQYF. As DNA, the CDR3 is TGTGCCAGCAGGTTCGCGGGAGGGCCGGTAGATACGCAGTATTTT.

J is TRBJ2-1 and V is TRBV20-1, with 7 bases identical to TRBD2. Looked up from germline, CDR1 is DFQATT and CDR2 is SNEGSKA (reference sequence). The CDR3 loop spans 11 amino acids. The V segment lost 5 bases and the J segment 9 bases; nucleotides outside the gene matches: 4. CDR3 region: CSARLAIEQFF. Here the CDR3 DNA reads TGCAGTGCTCGACTAGCTATTGAGCAGTTCTTC.

A few counts support this clonotype. The gene calls are TRBV19 and TRBJ1-6; possibly TRBD1 for D (5 bases). The V gene's germline CDR1 is LNHDA and CDR2 SQIVND (reference sequence). The CDR3 has 14 residues. Trimming took off 5 bases at V and 7 bases at J, with 12 bases between the two ends. The CDR3 region is CASSEGEVNSPLHF. DNA for the CDR3: TGTGCCAGTAGTGAAGGGGAGGTGAATTCACCCCTCCACTTT.

V and J are TRBV20-1 and TRBJ2-5; D not certain. CDR3 length: 15 amino acids. In germline, CDR1 is DFQATT, CDR2 SNEGSKA (reference sequence). Trimming shortened V by 1 base and J by 2 bases, and 14 bases separated the two germline ends. The chain's CDR3 is CSARGHPAFQETQYF. The CDR3 DNA is TGCAGTGCTAGAGGCCACCCGGCGTTTCAAGAGACCCAGTACTTC.

This chain joins TRBV6-5 and TRBJ2-1; D unresolved. Germline CDR1 and CDR2: MNHEY and SVGAGI. V shed 4 bases and J shed 0 bases, with 7 bases lying between them. The CDR3 is 14 amino acids. In nucleotides, the CDR3 is TGTGCCAGCAGTTGGGTGAGCTCCTACAATGAGCAGTTCTTC. Its protein is CASSWVSSYNEQFF.

This clonotype was detected many times. The chain recombines TRBV5-6 with TRBJ2-5; 8 bases are shared with TRBD2. This CDR3 contains 15 residues. In germline, CDR1 is SGHDT, CDR2 YYEEEE. V trimming: 2 bases; J trimming: 1 base; junction bases outside the gene matches: 4. This CDR3 reads CASSLRAGVQETQYF. The CDR3 DNA is TGTGCCAGCAGCTTAAGAGCGGGAGTCCAAGAGACCCAGTACTTC.

The genes are TRBV7-8 and TRBJ2-7; perhaps TRBD2 as D (5 bases). Between the trimmed V and J ends, which lost 2 bases and 7 bases, there was a span of 9 bases. Germline values: CDR1 SGHVS, CDR2 FQNEAQ. The length of the CDR3 is 12 residues. CDR3 protein: CASSLPQREQYV. The CDR3 DNA follows: TGTGCCAGCAGCTTACCACAGCGGGAGCAGTACGTC.

The chain couples TRBV19 to TRBJ2-1; 7 positions match TRBD2. CDR3 size: 15 residues. The trim removed 6 bases at V and 10 bases at J, leaving 15 bases unmatched. CDR1 LNHDA and CDR2 SQIVND come from the germline V gene (reference sequence). The CDR3 region is CASRPGREKIGEQFF. The DNA for the CDR3 is TGTGCCAGTAGGCCAGGGCGGGAGAAAATAGGGGAGCAGTTCTTC.

The chain uses TRBV6-1 and TRBJ2-1; 15 bases match TRBD2. V lost 6 bases, J lost 0 bases, and 6 bases stayed unmatched. The germline V gene encodes CDR1 MNHNS and CDR2 SASEGT. The CDR3 sequence is 18 residues long. Here the CDR3 reads CASSHGTSGRSSYNEQFF. CDR3 coding DNA: TGTGCCAGCAGCCACGGGACTAGCGGGAGGAGCTCCTACAATGAGCAGTTCTTC.

This clonotype came up a few times. This chain links TRBV7-2 with TRBJ1-4; TRBD1 agrees at 7 bases. Germline V lookup: CDR1 SGHTA, CDR2 FQGNSA. There are 14 residues in the CDR3. Losses at the gene ends were 5 bases for V and 3 bases for J; bases not matched to a gene: 3. CDR3 amino acids: CASSGRGSNEKLFF. The CDR3 coding sequence is TGTGCCAGCAGCGGCAGGGGGTCTAATGAAAAACTGTTTTTT.

This rearrangement joins TRBV10-3 to TRBJ1-4; D ambiguous. The CDR3 contains 13 residues. Germline CDR1 is ENHRY and CDR2 is SYGVKD. V shed 2 bases and J shed 10 bases, with 11 bases lying between them. CDR3 region: CAISEAALLKLFF. The CDR3, as DNA: TGTGCCATCAGTGAGGCCGCCTTATTAAAACTGTTTTTT.

The rearrangement joins TRBV5-4 to TRBJ1-1, with D maybe TRBD1 (5 bases). CDR3 size: 13 residues. V was cut by 4 bases and J by 8 bases, with 15 bases left in between. Per the germline V gene, CDR1 is SGHNT and CDR2 is YYREEE (reference sequence). The CDR3 is CASSPPGIREAFF. In DNA, the CDR3 is TGTGCCAGCAGCCCACCAGGGATTAGGGAAGCTTTCTTT.

This clonotype was counted only a few times. This chain connects TRBV7-9 to TRBJ1-2, with a tentative D call TRBD1 (5 bases). Germline V gives CDR1 SEHNR, CDR2 FQNEAQ (reference sequence). Deletions cut 0 bases from V and 2 bases from J, with 7 bases between. The CDR3 loop spans 14 amino acids. The CDR3, as DNA: TGTGCCAGCAGCTTAGCTTCAGGGAACTATGGCTACACCTTC. Amino acids: CASSLASGNYGYTF.

CDR3 amino acids: CASSIAQGLGANQPQHF. The CDR3 DNA follows: TGTGCCAGTAGTATAGCCCAGGGATTGGGGGCCAATCAGCCCCAGCATTTT. The J gene is TRBJ1-5, the V gene TRBV19; possibly TRBD1 for D (6 bases). V shed 1 base and J shed 3 bases, with 16 bases lying between them. The CDR3 length is 17 residues. Germline loops: CDR1 LNHDA, CDR2 SQIVND (reference sequence).

V usage is TRBV25-1 and J usage is TRBJ2-5, with TRBD1 matching 9 bases. The CDR3 is 14 residues long. Trimming removed 7 bases from V and 5 bases from J; junction bases left unmatched: 8. Germline CDR1 MGHDK, CDR2 SYGVNS. The CDR3 region is CASTPGTGWETQYF. The CDR3 DNA is TGTGCCAGCACCCCGGGGACAGGGTGGGAGACCCAGTACTTC.

This clonotype was seen ten or more times. V is TRBV27 and J is TRBJ2-3; TRBD2 agrees at 12 bases. The CDR3 is made up of 16 amino acids. The ends lost 5 bases at V and 5 bases at J; junction bases unmatched: 8. CDR1 MNHEY and CDR2 SMNVEV come from the germline V gene (reference sequence). The CDR3 region is CASSLRLLAGGDTQYF. CDR3 nucleotides: TGTGCCAGCAGTCTCCGATTACTAGCGGGAGGAGATACGCAGTATTTT.

This clonotype came up a few times. The rearrangement uses TRBV28 and TRBJ1-5, with 7 positions matching TRBD1. The CDR3 covers 15 residues. V lost 5 bases, J lost 7 bases, and 11 bases stayed unmatched. Germline V CDR1 and CDR2: MDHEN, SYDVKM. This CDR3 is CASSRDREDRQPQHF. The CDR3 DNA is TGTGCCAGCAGTCGCGACAGGGAAGATAGACAGCCCCAGCATTTT.

The rearrangement joins TRBV11-1 to TRBJ2-1; the match to TRBD2 covers 15 bases. The germline V gene encodes CDR1 SGHAT and CDR2 FQDESV (reference sequence). This CDR3 is 16 amino acids long. The trim removed 5 bases at V and 9 bases at J, leaving 8 bases unmatched. CDR3 residues: CASSRSGLAGGGEQFF. The CDR3 nucleotides are TGTGCCAGCAGCCGGTCGGGACTAGCGGGAGGAGGTGAGCAGTTCTTC. Based on the CDR3 plus reference TRBV11-1 and TRBJ2-1, the full variable domain is EAEVAQSPRYKITEKSQAVAFWCDPISGHATLYWYRQILGQGPELLVQFQDESVVDDSQLPKDRFSAERLKGVDSTLKIQPAELGDSAMYLCASSRSGLAGGGEQFFGPGTRLTVL.